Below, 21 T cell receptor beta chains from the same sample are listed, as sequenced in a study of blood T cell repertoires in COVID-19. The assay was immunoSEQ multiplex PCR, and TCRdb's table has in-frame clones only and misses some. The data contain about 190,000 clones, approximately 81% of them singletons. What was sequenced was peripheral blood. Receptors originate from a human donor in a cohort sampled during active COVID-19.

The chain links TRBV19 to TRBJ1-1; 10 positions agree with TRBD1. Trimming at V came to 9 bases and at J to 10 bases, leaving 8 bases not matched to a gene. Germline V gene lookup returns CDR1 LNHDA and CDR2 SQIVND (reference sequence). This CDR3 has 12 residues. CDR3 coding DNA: TGTGCCAGCGAGGACAGGGGGTTATCAGCTTTCTTT. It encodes CASEDRGLSAFF.

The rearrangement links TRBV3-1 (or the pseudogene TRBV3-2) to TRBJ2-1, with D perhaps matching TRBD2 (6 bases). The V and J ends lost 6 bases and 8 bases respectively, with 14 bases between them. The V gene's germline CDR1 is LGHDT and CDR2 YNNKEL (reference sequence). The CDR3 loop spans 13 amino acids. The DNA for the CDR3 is TGTGCCAGCAGGGCGCTAGCGCGTGATGAGCAGTTCTTC. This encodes CASRALARDEQFF.

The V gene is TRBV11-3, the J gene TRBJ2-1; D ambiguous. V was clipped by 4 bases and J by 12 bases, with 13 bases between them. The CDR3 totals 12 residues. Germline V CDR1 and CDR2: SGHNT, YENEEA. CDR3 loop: CASSYGLETQFF. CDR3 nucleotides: TGTGCCAGCAGCTATGGGCTGGAAACGCAGTTCTTC.

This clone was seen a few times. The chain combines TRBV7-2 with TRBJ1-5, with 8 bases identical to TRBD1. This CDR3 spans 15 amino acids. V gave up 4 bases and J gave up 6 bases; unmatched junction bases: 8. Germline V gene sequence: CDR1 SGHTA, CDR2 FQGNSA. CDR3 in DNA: TGTGCCAGCAGCTACCAGGGGGCGTTAAGTCAGCCCCAGCATTTT. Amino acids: CASSYQGALSQPQHF.

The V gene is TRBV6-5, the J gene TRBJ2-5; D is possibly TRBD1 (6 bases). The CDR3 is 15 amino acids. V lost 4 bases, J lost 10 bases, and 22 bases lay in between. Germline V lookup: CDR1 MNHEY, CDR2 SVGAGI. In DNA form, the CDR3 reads TGTGCCAGCAGTTTGGACAGTCCCCAATTTAGCAACCAGTACTTC. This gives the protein CASSLDSPQFSNQYF.

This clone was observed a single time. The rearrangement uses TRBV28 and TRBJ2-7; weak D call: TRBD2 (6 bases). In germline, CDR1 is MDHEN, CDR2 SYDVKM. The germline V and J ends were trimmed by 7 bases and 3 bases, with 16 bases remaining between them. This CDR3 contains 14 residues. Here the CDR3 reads CASTIGGGHYEQYF. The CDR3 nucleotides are TGTGCCAGCACCATTGGGGGAGGTCACTACGAGCAGTACTTC.

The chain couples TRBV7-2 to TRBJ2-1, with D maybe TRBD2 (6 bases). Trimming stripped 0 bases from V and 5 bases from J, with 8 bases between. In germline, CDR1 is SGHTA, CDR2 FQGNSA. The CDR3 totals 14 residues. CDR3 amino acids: CASSLAGGNNEQFF. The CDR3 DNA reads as TGTGCCAGCAGCTTAGCTGGCGGGAACAATGAGCAGTTCTTC.

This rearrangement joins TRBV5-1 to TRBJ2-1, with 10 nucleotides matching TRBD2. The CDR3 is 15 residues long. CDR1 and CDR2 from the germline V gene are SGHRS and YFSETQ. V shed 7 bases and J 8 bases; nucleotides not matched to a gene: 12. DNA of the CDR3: TGCGCCAGCCAGGATGGGACTAGCGTTCCCTATGAGCAGTTCTTC. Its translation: CASQDGTSVPYEQFF.

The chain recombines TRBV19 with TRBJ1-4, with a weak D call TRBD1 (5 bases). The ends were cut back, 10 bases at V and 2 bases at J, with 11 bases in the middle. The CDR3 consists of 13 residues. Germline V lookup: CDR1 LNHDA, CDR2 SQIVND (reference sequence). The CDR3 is CAISQGTNEKLFF. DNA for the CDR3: TGTGCCATCTCGCAGGGCACTAATGAAAAACTGTTTTTT.

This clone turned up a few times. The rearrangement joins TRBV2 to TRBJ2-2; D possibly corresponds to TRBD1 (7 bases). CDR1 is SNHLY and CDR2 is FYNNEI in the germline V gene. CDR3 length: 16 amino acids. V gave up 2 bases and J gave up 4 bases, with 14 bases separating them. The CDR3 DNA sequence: TGTGCCAGCAGTGAATTAGGAGGGGGCGCCACCGGGGAGCTGTTTTTT. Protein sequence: CASSELGGGATGELFF.

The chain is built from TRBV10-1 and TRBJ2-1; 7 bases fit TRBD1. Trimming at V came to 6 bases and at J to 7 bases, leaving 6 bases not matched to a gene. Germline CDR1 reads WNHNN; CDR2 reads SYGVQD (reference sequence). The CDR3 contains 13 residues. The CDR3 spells CASSPGQINEQFF. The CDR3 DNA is TGCGCCAGCAGCCCGGGACAGATTAATGAGCAGTTCTTC.

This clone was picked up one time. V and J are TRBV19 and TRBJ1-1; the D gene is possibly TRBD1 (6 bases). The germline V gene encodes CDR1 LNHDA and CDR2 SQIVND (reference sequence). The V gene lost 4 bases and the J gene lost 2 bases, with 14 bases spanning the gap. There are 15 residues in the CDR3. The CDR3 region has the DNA TGTGCCAGTAGTAAGCGAGGGGGATACAACACTGAAGCTTTCTTT. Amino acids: CASSKRGGYNTEAFF. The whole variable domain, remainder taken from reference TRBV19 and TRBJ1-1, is DGGITQSPKYLFRKEGQNVTLSCEQNLNHDAMYWYRQDPGQGLRLIYYSQIVNDFQKGDIAEGYSVSREKKESFPLTVTSAQKNPTAFYLCASSKRGGYNTEAFFGQGTRLTVV.

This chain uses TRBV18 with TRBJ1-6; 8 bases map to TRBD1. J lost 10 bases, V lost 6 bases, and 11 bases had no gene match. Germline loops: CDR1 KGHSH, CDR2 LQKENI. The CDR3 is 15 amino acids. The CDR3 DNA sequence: TGTGCCAGCTCTCCTAGCGGACAGGGAAAATCACCCCTCCACTTT. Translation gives CASSPSGQGKSPLHF.

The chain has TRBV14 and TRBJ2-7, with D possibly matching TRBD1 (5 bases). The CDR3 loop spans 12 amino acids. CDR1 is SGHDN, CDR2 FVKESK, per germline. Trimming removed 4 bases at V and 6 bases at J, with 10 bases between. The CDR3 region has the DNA TGTGCCAGCAGCCCCAGGGTGGGCGAGCAGTACTTC. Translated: CASSPRVGEQYF.

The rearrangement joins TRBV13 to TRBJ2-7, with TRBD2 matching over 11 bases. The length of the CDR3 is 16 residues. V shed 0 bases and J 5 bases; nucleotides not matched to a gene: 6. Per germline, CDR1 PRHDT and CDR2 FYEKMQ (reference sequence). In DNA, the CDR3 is TGTGCCAGCAGCTTAGGGAGACTAGCGGGATGGGACGAGCAGTACTTC. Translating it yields CASSLGRLAGWDEQYF.

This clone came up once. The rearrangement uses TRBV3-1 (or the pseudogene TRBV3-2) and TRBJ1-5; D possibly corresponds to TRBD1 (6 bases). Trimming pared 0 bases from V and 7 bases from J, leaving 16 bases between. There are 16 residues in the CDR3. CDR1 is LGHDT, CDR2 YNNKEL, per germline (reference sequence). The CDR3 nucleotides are TGTGCCAGCAGCCAAGAATTACAGGGTGGACAACAGCCCCAGCATTTT. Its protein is CASSQELQGGQQPQHF.

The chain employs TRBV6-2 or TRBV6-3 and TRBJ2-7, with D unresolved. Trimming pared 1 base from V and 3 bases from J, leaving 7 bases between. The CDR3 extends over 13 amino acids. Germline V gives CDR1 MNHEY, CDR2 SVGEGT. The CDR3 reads CASSYFAGYEQYF. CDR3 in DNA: TGTGCCAGCAGTTACTTCGCAGGCTACGAGCAGTACTTC.

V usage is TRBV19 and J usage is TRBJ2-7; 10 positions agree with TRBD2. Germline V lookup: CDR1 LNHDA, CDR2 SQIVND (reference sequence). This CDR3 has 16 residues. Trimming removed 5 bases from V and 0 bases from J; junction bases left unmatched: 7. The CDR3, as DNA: TGTGCCAGTAGTTACCGGACTAGCGGCCTCTCCTACGAGCAGTACTTC. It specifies CASSYRTSGLSYEQYF.

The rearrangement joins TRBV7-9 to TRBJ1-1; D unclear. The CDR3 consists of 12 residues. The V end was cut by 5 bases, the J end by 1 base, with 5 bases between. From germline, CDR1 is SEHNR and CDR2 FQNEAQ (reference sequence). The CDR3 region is CASSPKNTEAFF. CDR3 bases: TGTGCCAGCAGCCCCAAGAACACTGAAGCTTTCTTT.

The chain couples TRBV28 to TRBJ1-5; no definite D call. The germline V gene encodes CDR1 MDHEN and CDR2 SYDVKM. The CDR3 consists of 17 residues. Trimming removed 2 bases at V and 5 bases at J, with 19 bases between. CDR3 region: CASSLPDLSLRDQPQHF. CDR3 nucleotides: TGTGCCAGCAGTTTACCGGATCTCTCTCTCCGGGATCAGCCCCAGCATTTT.

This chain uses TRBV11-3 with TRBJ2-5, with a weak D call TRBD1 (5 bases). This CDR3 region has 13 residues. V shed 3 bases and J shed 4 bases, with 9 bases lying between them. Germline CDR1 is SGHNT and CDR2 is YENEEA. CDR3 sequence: CASSLGPIETQYF. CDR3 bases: TGTGCCAGCAGCTTGGGGCCGATAGAGACCCAGTACTTC. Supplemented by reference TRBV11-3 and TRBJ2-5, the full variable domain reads EAGVVQSPRYKIIEKKQPVAFWCNPISGHNTLYWYLQNLGQGPELLIRYENEEAVDDSQLPKDRFSAERLKGVDSTLKIQPAELGDSAVYLCASSLGPIETQYFGPGTRLLVL.